This T cell receptor (beta chain) comes out of a study of OX40 agonist ivuxolimab in advanced cancers. Clones were read by immunoSEQ multiplex PCR, and TCRdb kept only the in-frame ones, dropping some. The sample carries 63,000 or so clones, 91% recorded once. CDR1 SGHVS and CDR2 FNYEAQ come from the germline V gene. This CDR3 has 13 residues. V lost 6 bases and J lost 3, with 11 bases in between. The chain employs TRBV7-6 and TRBJ2-5, with D possibly matching TRBD2 (6 bases). Sequencing used CD4+ or CD8+ T cells sorted from blood, obtained in a trial of the OX40 agonist ivuxolimab. The TCR comes from an adult with an advanced solid tumor such as melanoma, head and neck, liver or kidney cancer. The CDR3 nucleotides read TGTGCCAGCAGTAACAGACTAGAAGAGACCCAGTACTTC. It translates to CASSNRLEETQYF.